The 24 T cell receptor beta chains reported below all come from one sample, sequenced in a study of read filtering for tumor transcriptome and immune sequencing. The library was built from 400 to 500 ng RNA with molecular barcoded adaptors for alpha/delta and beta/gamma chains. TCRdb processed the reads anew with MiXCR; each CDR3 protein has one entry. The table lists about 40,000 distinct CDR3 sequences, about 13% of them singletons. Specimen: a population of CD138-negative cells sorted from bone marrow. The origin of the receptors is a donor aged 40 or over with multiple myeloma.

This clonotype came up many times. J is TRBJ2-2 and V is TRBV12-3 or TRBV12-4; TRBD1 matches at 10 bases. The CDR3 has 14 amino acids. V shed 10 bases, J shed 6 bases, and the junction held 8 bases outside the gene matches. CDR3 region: CAITGTGDPGELFF. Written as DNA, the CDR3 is TGTGCCATCACCGGGACAGGGGATCCCGGGGAGCTGTTTTTT.

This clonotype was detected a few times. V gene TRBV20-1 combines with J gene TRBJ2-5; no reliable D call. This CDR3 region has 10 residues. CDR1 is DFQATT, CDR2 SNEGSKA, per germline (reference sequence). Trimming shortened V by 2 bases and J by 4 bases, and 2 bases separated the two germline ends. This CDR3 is CSARRETQYF. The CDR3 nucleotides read TGCAGTGCTAGAAGAGAGACCCAGTACTTC.

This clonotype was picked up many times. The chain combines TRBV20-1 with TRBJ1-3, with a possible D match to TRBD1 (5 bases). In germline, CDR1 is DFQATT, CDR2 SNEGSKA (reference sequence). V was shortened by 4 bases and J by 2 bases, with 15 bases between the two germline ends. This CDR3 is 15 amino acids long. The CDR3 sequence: CSAKPAGTAGNTIYF. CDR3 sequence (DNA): TGCAGTGCTAAACCCGCCGGGACGGCTGGAAACACCATATATTTT.

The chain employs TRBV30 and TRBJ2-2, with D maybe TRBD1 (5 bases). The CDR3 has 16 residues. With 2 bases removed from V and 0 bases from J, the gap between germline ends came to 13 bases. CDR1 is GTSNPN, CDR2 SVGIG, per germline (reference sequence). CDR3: CAWSPPDTSNTGELFF. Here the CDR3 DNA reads TGTGCCTGGAGTCCCCCGGACACCTCGAACACCGGGGAGCTGTTTTTT. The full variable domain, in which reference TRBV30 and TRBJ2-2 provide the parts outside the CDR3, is SQTIHQWPATLVQPVGSPLSLECTVEGTSNPNLYWYRQAAGRGLQLLFYSVGIGQISSEVPQNLSASRPQDRQFILSSKKLLLSDSGFYLCAWSPPDTSNTGELFFGEGSRLTVL.

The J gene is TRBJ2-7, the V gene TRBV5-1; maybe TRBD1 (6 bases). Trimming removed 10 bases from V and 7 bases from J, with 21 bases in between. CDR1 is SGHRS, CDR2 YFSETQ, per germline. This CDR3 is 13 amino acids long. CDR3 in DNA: TGCGCCCGCATTGGAGGTCAGGGGTTGGAGCAGTACTTC. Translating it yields CARIGGQGLEQYF.

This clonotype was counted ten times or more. CDR3 amino acids: CASSLVAGNTEAFF. CDR3 DNA: TGCGCCAGCAGCTTGGTGGCGGGGAACACTGAAGCTTTCTTT. The V gene is TRBV5-1, the J gene TRBJ1-1; D ambiguous. Germline V gives CDR1 SGHRS, CDR2 YFSETQ. Trimming stripped 0 bases from V and 1 base from J, with 7 bases between. There are 14 residues in the CDR3.

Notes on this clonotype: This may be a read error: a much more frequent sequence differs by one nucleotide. In DNA, the CDR3 is TGTGCCAGCAGTTACTCAGCCGGTGGGCAGTTCTTC. It is translated as CASSYSAGGQFF. The chain combines TRBV6-5 with TRBJ2-1; D ambiguous. CDR3 size: 12 residues. Looked up from germline, CDR1 is MNHEY and CDR2 is SVGAGI. V lost 0 bases and J 12 bases, leaving 9 bases between the germline ends.

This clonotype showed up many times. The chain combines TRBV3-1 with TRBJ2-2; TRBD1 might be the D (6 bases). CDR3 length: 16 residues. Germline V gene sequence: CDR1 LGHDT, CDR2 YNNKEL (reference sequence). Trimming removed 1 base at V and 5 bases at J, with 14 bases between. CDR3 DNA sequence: TGTGCCAGCAGCCAAGGGGGGCAGGGAAGGACCGGGGAGCTGTTTTTT. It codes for CASSQGGQGRTGELFF.

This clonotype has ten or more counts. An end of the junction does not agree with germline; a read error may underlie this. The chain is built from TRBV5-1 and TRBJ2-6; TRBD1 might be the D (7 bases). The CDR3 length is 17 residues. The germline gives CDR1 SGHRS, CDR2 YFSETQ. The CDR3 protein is CASSLQGGHSGAYVLTF. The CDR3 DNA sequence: TGCGCCAGCAGCTTGCAGGGGGGCCACTCTGGGGCCTACGTCCTGACTTTC. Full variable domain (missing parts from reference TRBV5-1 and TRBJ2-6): KAGVTQTPRYLIKTRGQQVTLSCSPISGHRSVSWYQQTPGQGLQFLFEYFSETQRNKGNFPGRFSGRQFSNSRSEMNVSTLELGDSALYLCASSLQGGHSGAYVLTFGAGSRLTVL.

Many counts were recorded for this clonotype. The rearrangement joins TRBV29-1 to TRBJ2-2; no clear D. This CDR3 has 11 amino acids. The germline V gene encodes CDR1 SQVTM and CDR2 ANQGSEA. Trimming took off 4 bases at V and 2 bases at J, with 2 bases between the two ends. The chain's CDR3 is CSVANTGELFF. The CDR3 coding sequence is TGCAGCGTTGCCAACACCGGGGAGCTGTTTTTT.

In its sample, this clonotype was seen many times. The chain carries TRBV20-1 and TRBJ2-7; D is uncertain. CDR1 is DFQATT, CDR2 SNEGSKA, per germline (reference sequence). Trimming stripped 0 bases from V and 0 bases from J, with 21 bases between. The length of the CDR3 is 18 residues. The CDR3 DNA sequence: TGCAGTGCTAGAGATTTTCGCTCCCCGTTGGTGAGCTCCTACGAGCAGTACTTC. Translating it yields CSARDFRSPLVSSYEQYF.

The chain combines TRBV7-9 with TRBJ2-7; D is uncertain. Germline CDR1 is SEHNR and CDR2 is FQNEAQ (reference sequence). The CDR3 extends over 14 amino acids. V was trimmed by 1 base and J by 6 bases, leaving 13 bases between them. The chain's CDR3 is CASSLVSPLGEQYF. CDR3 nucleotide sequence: TGTGCCAGCAGCTTAGTCTCACCCCTAGGCGAGCAGTACTTC.

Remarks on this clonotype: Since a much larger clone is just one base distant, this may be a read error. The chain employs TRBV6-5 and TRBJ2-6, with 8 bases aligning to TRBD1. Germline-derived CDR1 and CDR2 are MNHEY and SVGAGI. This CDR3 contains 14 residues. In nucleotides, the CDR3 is TGTGCCAGTCAGGGGGCTGCTGGGGCCAACGTCCTGGCTTTC. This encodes CASQGAAGANVLAF.

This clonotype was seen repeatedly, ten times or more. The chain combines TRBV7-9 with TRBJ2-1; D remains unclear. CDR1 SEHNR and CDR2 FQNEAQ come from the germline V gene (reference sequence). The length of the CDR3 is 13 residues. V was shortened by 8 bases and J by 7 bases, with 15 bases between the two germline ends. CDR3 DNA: TGTGCCAGCCGTATGGGCGAGGCGAATGAGCAGTTCTTC. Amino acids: CASRMGEANEQFF.

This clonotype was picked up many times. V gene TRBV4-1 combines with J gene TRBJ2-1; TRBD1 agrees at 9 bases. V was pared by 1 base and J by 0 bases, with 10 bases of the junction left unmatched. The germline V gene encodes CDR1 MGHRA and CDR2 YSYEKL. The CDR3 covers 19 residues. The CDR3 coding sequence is TGCGCCAGCAGCCAAGTTTGGGACAGGGTATCCCGCTCCTACAATGAGCAGTTCTTC. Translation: CASSQVWDRVSRSYNEQFF.

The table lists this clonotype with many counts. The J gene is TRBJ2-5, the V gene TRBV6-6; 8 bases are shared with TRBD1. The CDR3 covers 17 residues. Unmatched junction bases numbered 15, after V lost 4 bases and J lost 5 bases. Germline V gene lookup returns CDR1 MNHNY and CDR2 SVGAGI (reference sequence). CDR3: CASSSRRAGGVSETQYF. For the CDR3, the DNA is TGTGCCAGCAGTTCCCGACGGGCAGGGGGCGTTAGTGAGACCCAGTACTTC.

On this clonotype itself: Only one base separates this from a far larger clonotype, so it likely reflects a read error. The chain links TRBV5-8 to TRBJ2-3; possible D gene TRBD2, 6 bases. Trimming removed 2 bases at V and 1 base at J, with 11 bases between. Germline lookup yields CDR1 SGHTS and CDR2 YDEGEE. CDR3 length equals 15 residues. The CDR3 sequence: CASSLVLAGTDTQYF. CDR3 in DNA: TGTGCCAGCAGCTTAGTACTAGCTGGCACAGATACGCAGTATTTT. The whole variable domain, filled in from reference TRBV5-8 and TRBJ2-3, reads EAGVTQSPTHLIKTRGQQATLRCSPISGHTSVYWYQQALGLGLQFLLWYDEGEERNRGNFPPRFSGRQFPNYSSELNVNALELEDSALYLCASSLVLAGTDTQYFGPGTRLTVL.

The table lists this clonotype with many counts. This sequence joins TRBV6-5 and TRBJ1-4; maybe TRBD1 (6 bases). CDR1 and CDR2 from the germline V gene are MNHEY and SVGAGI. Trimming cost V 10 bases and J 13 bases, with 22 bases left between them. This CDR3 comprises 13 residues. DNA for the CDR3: TGTGCCACCTCCCCCCAGGGGCCTTTTGGACTGTTTTTT. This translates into CATSPQGPFGLFF.

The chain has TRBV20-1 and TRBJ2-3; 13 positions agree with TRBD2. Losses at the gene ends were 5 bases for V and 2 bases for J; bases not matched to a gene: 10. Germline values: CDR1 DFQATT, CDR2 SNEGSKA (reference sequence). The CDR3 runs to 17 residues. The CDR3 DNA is TGCAGTGCTCCCCCGGGACTAGCGGGATCATACACAGATACGCAGTATTTT. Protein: CSAPPGLAGSYTDTQYF.

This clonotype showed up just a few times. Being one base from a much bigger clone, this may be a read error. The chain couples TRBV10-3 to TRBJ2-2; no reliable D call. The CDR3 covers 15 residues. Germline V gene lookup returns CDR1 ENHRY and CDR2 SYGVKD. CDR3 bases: TGTGCCACCAGTGAGTCTCCCGTCCCAGCCGGGGAGCTGTTTTTT. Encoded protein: CATSESPVPAGELFF.

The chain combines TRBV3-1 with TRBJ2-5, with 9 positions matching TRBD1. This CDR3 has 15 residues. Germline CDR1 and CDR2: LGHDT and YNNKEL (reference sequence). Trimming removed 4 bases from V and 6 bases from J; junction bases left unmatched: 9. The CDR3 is CASSRAPGQGKTQYF. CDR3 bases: TGTGCCAGCAGCCGGGCACCGGGACAGGGAAAGACCCAGTACTTC.

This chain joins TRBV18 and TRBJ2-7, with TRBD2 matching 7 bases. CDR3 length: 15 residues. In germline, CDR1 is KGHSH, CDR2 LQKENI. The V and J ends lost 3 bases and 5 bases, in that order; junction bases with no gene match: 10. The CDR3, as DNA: TGTGCCAGCTCACCGCCGAGCGGGACCGGCCACGAGCAGTACTTC. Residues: CASSPPSGTGHEQYF.

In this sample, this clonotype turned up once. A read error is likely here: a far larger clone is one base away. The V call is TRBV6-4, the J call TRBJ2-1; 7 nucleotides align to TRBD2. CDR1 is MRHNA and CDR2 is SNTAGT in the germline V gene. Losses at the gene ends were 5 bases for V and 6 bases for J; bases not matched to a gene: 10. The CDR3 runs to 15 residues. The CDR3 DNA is TGTGCCAGCAGTTACCACCCAGGGAGGGGCAATGAGCAGTTCTTC. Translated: CASSYHPGRGNEQFF.

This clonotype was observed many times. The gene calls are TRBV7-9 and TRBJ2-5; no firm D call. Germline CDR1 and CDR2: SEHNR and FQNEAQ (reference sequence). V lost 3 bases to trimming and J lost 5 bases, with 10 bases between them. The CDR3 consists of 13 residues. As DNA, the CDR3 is TGTGCCAGCAGCTTGTCAACCGCCGAGACCCAGTACTTC. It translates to CASSLSTAETQYF.